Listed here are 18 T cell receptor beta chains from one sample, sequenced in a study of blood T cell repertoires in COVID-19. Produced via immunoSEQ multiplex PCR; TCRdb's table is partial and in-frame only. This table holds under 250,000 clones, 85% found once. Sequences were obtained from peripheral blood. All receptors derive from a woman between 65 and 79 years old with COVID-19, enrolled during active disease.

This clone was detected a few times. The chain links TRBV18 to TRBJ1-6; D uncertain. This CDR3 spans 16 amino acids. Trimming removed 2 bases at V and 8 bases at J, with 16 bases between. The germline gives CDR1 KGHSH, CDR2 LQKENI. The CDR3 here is CASSPFQAGSHSPLHF. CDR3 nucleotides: TGTGCCAGCTCACCATTCCAAGCGGGATCACATTCACCCCTCCACTTT.

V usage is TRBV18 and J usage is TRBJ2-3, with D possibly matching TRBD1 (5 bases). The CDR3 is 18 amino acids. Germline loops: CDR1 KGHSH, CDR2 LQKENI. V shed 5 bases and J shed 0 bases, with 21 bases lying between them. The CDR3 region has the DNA TGTGCCAGCTCATCTAGACAGACTCGTACGGATAGCACAGATACGCAGTATTTT. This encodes CASSSRQTRTDSTDTQYF.

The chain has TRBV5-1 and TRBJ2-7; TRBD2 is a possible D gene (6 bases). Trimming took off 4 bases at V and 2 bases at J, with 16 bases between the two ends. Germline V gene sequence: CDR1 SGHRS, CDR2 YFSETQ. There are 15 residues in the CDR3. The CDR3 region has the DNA TGCGCCAGCAGCCCTCCCCTTAGCGGAGCCTACGAGCAGTACTTC. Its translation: CASSPPLSGAYEQYF. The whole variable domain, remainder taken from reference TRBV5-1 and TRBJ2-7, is KAGVTQTPRYLIKTRGQQVTLSCSPISGHRSVSWYQQTPGQGLQFLFEYFSETQRNKGNFPGRFSGRQFSNSRSEMNVSTLELGDSALYLCASSPPLSGAYEQYFGPGTRLTVT.

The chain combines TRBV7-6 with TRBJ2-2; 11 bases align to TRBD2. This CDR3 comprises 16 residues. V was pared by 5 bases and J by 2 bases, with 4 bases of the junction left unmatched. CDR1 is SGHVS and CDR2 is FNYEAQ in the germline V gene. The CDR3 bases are TGTGCCAGCAGCAGGGGACTAGCGGAAAACACCGGGGAGCTGTTTTTT. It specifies CASSRGLAENTGELFF.

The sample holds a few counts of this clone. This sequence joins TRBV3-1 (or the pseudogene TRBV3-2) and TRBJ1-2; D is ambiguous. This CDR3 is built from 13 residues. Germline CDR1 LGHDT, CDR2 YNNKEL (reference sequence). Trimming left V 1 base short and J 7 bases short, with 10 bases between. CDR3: CASSQGAGAGYTF. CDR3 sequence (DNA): TGTGCCAGCAGCCAAGGCGCGGGCGCTGGCTACACCTTC.

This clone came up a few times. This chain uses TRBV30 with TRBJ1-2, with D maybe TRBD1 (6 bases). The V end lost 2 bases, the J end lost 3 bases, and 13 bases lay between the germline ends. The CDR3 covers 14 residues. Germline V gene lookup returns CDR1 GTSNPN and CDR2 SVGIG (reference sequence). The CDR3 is CAWSFGQRDYGYTF. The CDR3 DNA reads TGTGCCTGGAGTTTCGGACAGAGGGACTATGGCTACACCTTC. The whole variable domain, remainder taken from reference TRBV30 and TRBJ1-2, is SQTIHQWPATLVQPVGSPLSLECTVEGTSNPNLYWYRQAAGRGLQLLFYSVGIGQISSEVPQNLSASRPQDRQFILSSKKLLLSDSGFYLCAWSFGQRDYGYTFGSGTRLTVV.

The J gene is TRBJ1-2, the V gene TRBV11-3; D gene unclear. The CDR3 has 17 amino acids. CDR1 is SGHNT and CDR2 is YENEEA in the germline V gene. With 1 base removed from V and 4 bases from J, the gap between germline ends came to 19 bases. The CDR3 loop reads CASSLGGLHGTLYGYTF. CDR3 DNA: TGTGCCAGCAGCTTAGGTGGGCTGCATGGAACGCTCTATGGCTACACCTTC.

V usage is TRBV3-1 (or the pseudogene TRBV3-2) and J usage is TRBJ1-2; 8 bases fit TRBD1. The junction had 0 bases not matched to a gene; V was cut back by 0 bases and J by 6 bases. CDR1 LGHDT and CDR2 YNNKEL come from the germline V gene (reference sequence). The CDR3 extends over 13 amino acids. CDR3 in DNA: TGTGCCAGCAGCCAAGAACAGGGGGATGGCTACACCTTC. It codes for CASSQEQGDGYTF.

In DNA form, the CDR3 reads TGTGCCAGCTCACCGGGCGGGGGGACAGATACGCAGTATTTT. Residues: CASSPGGGTDTQYF. The V call is TRBV18, the J call TRBJ2-3; 8 bases fit TRBD2. From germline, CDR1 is KGHSH and CDR2 LQKENI. V lost 3 bases, J lost 3 bases, and 2 bases stayed unmatched. The CDR3 length is 14 residues.

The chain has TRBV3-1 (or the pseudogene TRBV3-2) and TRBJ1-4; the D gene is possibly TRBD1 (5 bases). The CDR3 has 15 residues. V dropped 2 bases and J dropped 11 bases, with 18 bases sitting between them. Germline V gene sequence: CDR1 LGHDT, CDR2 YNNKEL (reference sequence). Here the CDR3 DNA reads TGTGCCAGCAGCCAACAGGGTGGGGCTGAAACGAAACTGTTTTTT. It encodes CASSQQGGAETKLFF.

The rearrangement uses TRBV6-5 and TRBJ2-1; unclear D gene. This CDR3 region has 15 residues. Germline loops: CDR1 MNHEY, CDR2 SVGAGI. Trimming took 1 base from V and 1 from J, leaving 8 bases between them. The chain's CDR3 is CASSYFPGSYNEQFF. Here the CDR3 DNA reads TGTGCCAGCAGTTACTTCCCCGGGTCCTACAATGAGCAGTTCTTC.

The DNA of the CDR3 is TGTGCCAGCAGCGCGACAGTTGGCTACACCTTC. Protein sequence: CASSATVGYTF. The chain combines TRBV11-2 with TRBJ1-2; a weak D match, TRBD1 (5 bases). Germline CDR1 is SGHAT and CDR2 is FQNNGV. Trimming took 5 bases from V and 7 from J, leaving 8 bases between them. The CDR3 has 11 residues.

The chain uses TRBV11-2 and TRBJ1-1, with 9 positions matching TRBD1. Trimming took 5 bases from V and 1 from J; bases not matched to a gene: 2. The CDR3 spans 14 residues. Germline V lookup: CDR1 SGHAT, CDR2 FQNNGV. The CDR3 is CASSPDRGNTEAFF. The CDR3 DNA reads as TGTGCCAGCAGCCCGGACAGGGGGAACACTGAAGCTTTCTTT.

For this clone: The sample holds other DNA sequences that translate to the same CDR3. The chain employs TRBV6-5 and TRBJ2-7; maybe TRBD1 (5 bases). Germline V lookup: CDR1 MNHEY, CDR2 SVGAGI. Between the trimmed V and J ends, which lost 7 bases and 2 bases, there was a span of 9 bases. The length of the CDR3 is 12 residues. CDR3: CASTPGPYEQYF. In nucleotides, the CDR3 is TGTGCCAGCACTCCAGGGCCCTACGAGCAGTACTTC.

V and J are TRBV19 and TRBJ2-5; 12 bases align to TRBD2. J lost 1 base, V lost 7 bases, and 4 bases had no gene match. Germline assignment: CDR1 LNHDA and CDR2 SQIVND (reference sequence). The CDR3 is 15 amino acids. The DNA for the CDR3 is TGTGCCAGTACCTGGACTAGCGGGATCCAAGAGACCCAGTACTTC. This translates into CASTWTSGIQETQYF.

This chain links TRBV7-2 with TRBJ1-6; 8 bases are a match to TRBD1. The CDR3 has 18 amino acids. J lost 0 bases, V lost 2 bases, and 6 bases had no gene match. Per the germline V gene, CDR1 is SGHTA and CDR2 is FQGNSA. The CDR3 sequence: CASSLSGTGGSYNSPLHF. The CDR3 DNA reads TGTGCCAGCAGCTTATCCGGAACAGGGGGCTCCTATAATTCACCCCTCCACTTT.

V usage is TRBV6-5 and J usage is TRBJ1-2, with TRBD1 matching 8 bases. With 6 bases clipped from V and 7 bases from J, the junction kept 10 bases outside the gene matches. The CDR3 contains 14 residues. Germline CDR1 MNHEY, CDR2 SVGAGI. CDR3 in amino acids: CASSDFGQGGGYTF. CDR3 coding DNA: TGTGCCAGCAGCGATTTTGGACAGGGAGGTGGCTACACCTTC.

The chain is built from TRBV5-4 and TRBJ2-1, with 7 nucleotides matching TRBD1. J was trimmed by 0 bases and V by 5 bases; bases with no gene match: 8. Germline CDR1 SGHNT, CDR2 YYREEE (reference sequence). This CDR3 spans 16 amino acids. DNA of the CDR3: TGTGCCAGCAGTCCTGCGACAGGGAGCTCCTACAATGAGCAGTTCTTC. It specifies CASSPATGSSYNEQFF.